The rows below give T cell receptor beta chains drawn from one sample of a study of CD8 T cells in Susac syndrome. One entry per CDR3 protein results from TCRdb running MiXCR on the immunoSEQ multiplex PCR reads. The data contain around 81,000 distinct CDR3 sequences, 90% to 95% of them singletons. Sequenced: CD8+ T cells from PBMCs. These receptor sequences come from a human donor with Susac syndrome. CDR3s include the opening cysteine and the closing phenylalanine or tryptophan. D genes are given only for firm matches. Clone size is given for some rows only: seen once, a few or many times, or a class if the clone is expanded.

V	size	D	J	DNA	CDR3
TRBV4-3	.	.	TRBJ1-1	TGCGCCAGCAGCCAAGAGGGTATTGGTGAAGCTTTCTTT	CASSQEGIGEAFF
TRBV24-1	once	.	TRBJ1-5	TGTGCCACCAGTGATTCCTCACATCAGCCCCAGCATTTT	CATSDSSHQPQHF
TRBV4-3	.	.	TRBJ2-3	TGCGCCAGCAGCCAAGATCGCACTACTCGGACGCAGTATTTT	CASSQDRTTRTQYF
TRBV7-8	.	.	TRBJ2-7	TGTGCCAGCACGGTAGGCTTATCATACGAGCAGTACTTC	CASTVGLSYEQYF
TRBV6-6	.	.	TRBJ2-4	TGTGCCAGCAGTCCCCGGACCGGGGCCGGGGACATTCAGTACTTC	CASSPRTGAGDIQYF
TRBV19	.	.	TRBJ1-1	TGTGCCAGTAGCCGGGTGAACACTGAAGCTTTCTTT	CASSRVNTEAFF
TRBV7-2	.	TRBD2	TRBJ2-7	TGTGCCAGCAGCTCCTGGACTAGCGGGGGGGCTCTTCAGTACGAGCAGTACTTC	CASSSWTSGGALQYEQYF
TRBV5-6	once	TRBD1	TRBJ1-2	TGTGCCAGCACCCTAACAGGGGGAATGGATAACTATGGCTACACCTTC	CASTLTGGMDNYGYTF
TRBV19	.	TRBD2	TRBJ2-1	TGTGCCAGTAGTTTCTGGACTAGCAATGAGCAGTTCTTC	CASSFWTSNEQFF
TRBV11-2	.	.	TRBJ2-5	TGTGCCAGCAGCGCCGGGGGACAAAACCCCCGGGAGACCCAGTACTTC	CASSAGGQNPRETQYF
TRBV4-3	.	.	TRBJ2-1	TGCGCCAGCAGCCACAGGGGATGGGGGAATGAGCAGTTCTTC	CASSHRGWGNEQFF
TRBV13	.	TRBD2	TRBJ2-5	TGTGCCAGCAGCTTCTTAGCGGGGGGACTCCAAGAGACCCAGTACTTC	CASSFLAGGLQETQYF
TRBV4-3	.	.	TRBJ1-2	TGCGCCAGCAGCCAAGTCATTGGGGAGTCCTATGGCTACACCTTC	CASSQVIGESYGYTF
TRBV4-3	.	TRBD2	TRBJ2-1	TGCGCCAGCAGCCAAATCGGACTAGCAAGTGAGCAGTTCTTC	CASSQIGLASEQFF
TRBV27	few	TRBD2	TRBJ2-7	TGTGCCAGCAGTCCGGGACTAGCGGGAGACGAGCAGTACTTC	CASSPGLAGDEQYF
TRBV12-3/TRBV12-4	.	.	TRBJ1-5	TGTGCCAGCAGTCCGCAGGGTTGGTCATTGCCCCAGCATTTT	CASSPQGWSLPQHF
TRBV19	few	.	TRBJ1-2	TGTGCCAGTAGTATCACCGCCCTCTATGGCTACACCTTC	CASSITALYGYTF
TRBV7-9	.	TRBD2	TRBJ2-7	TGTGCCAGCAGACCCACTAGCGGGAGCTCCTACGAGCAGTACTTC	CASRPTSGSSYEQYF
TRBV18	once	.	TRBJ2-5	TGTGCCAGCTCCTCCTTCCCCCCGTCCGGAAGGACAGACCAAGAGACCCAGTACTTC	CASSSFPPSGRTDQETQYF
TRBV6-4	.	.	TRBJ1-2	TGTGCCAGCAGTGACTCCCCAGGGTACTATGGCTACACCTTC	CASSDSPGYYGYTF
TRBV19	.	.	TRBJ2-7	TGTGCCAGCACCGAACCGTACTCGGGACACTACTACGAGCAGTACTTC	CASTEPYSGHYYEQYF
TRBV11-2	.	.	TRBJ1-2	TGTGCCAGCAGCTTCGAGGGCGGCTACACCTTC	CASSFEGGYTF
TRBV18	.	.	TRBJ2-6	TGTGCCAGCTCACCGAGCTCTGGGGCCAACGTCCTGACTTTC	CASSPSSGANVLTF
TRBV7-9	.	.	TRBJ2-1	TGTGCCAGCAGCCCGAGGGGGAGTAACTACAATGAGCAGTTCTTC	CASSPRGSNYNEQFF
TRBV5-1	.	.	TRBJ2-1	TGCGCCAGCAGCTCATCAGGCGGGGACAATGAGCAGTTCTTC	CASSSSGGDNEQFF
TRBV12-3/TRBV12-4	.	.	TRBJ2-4	TGTGCCAGCAGTTCAAACACTGAGAACATTCAGTACTTC	CASSSNTENIQYF
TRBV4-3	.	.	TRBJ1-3	TGCGCCAGCAGCCAAGACGGTGGATATGGTATTGGAAACACCATATATTTT	CASSQDGGYGIGNTIYF
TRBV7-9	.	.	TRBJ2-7	TGTGCCAGCAGCTTAGCGGCAGACATTAGAGGCGAGCAGTACTTC	CASSLAADIRGEQYF
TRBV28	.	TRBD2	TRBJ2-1	TGTGCCAGCACCCAGGGACTAGCGCGTAATGAGCAGTTCTTC	CASTQGLARNEQFF